The 9 T cell receptor beta chains listed next were all sequenced from one sample in a study of PD-1 blockade in classical Hodgkin lymphoma. Every one of the patients relapsed after autologous stem cell transplantation (brentuximab vedotin exposure was variable). Profiling relied on immunoSEQ multiplex PCR, and the TCRdb table lists in-frame clones only, not all of them. The data show 20,000 to 30,000 clones, approximately 81% seen once. The sequencing used peripheral blood mononuclear cells (PBMCs), collected before the second cycle of nivolumab. The source of these receptors is a human donor with classical Hodgkin lymphoma.

The rearrangement uses TRBV5-4 and TRBJ1-3; 8 bases match TRBD1. Germline values: CDR1 SGHNT, CDR2 YYREEE (reference sequence). V was pared by 4 bases and J by 0 bases, with 9 bases of the junction left unmatched. The CDR3 spans 17 residues. Written as DNA, the CDR3 is TGTGCCAGCAGCCTCGGGAGCAGGGGGCTCTCTGGAAACACCATATATTTT. Protein product: CASSLGSRGLSGNTIYF.

Worth noting for this clone: Since the CDR3 does not end with the conserved phenylalanine or tryptophan, this likely comes from a read error. This chain uses TRBV6-5 with TRBJ1-2, with 10 bases aligning to TRBD1. This CDR3 has 15 residues. Per germline, CDR1 MNHEY and CDR2 SVGAGI. Losses at the gene ends were 2 bases for V and 3 bases for J; bases not matched to a gene: 3. CDR3 protein: CASSYLGTGDYGYTS. For the CDR3, the DNA is TGTGCCAGCAGTTACCTCGGGACAGGGGACTATGGCTACACCTCC.

This clone occurred a few times. The chain is built from TRBV4-1 and TRBJ1-1; TRBD1 matches 11 bases. The length of the CDR3 is 15 residues. Germline CDR1 MGHRA, CDR2 YSYEKL. V lost 4 bases and J lost 5; bases outside the gene matches: 6. The CDR3 sequence: CASSLWDRGVTEAFF. CDR3 DNA: TGCGCCAGCAGCCTATGGGACAGGGGGGTTACTGAAGCTTTCTTT.

This clone turned up a few times. The chain joins TRBV5-6 to TRBJ1-5; D remains ambiguous. V gave up 0 bases and J gave up 7 bases, with 8 bases separating them. This CDR3 has 13 amino acids. From germline, CDR1 is SGHDT and CDR2 YYEEEE. CDR3 nucleotides: TGTGCCAGCAGCTTGGGCGCCCGGCAGCCCCAGCATTTT. It is translated as CASSLGARQPQHF.

J is TRBJ1-2 and V is TRBV4-2, with a possible D match to TRBD1 (6 bases). CDR1 and CDR2 from the germline V gene are LGHNA and YNFKEQ. V shed 2 bases and J shed 2 bases, with 9 bases lying between them. The length of the CDR3 is 14 residues. The CDR3 is CASSQRTENYGYTF. CDR3 nucleotides: TGTGCCAGCAGCCAAAGGACAGAAAACTATGGCTACACCTTC.

The chain carries TRBV5-4 and TRBJ2-7, with 10 nucleotides matching TRBD1. CDR1 and CDR2 (germline): SGHNT, YYREEE (reference sequence). V shed 4 bases and J 5 bases; nucleotides not matched to a gene: 6. There are 14 residues in the CDR3. The DNA of the CDR3 is TGTGCCAGCAGCAGGACAGGGGGGTTCGACGAGCAGTACTTC. Residues: CASSRTGGFDEQYF. The full variable domain, rest sourced from reference TRBV5-4 and TRBJ2-7, is ETGVTQSPTHLIKTRGQQVTLRCSSQSGHNTVSWYQQALGQGPQFIFQYYREEENGRGNFPPRFSGLQFPNYSSELNVNALELDDSALYLCASSRTGGFDEQYFGPGTRLTVT.

The chain is built from TRBV18 and TRBJ1-4, with D perhaps matching TRBD1 (5 bases). The CDR3 contains 17 residues. Germline V gives CDR1 KGHSH, CDR2 LQKENI. Trimming shortened V by 3 bases and J by 0 bases, and 14 bases separated the two germline ends. As DNA, the CDR3 is TGTGCCAGCTCACCCAGGGAGGACTTTGCAACTAATGAAAAACTGTTTTTT. Translating gives CASSPREDFATNEKLFF.

The genes are TRBV4-3 and TRBJ2-5; 7 bases are a match to TRBD1. With V trimmed by 0 bases and J by 10 bases, 8 bases remained unmatched. The germline gives CDR1 LGHNA, CDR2 YSLEER. The CDR3 is made up of 14 amino acids. The CDR3 sequence is CASSQDIQQGDQYF. In DNA, the CDR3 is TGCGCCAGCAGCCAAGATATACAGCAGGGGGACCAGTACTTC.

The table lists this clone with a count of one. The chain carries TRBV30 and TRBJ2-7, with D perhaps being TRBD1 or TRBD2 (5 bases each). Germline CDR1 and CDR2: GTSNPN and SVGIG (reference sequence). Trimming removed 4 bases from V and 3 bases from J, with 16 bases in between. CDR3 length: 14 residues. CDR3 residues: CAWKGSYDGYEQYF. The CDR3 nucleotides are TGTGCCTGGAAGGGGAGTTACGACGGCTACGAGCAGTACTTC.